Listed below are T cell receptor beta chains from one sample, sequenced in a study of blood T cells in healthy people across ages. Each CDR3 protein gets one entry after TCRdb re-called the 5' RACE reads with MiXCR. The table lists more than 650,000 distinct CDR3 sequences, about 20% of them singletons. Sequenced input: blood. The receptors derive from a man between 70 and 80 years old in good health. Each CDR3 is given with its conserved first and last residue. The D gene is left open where the match is weak. Size tells how often a clone was seen (once, few, many) or the class of an expanded clone, and some rows leave it out.

d_gene: TRBD1; j_gene: TRBJ2-2; v_gene: TRBV9; abundance: few; CDR3aa: CASDRGTNTGELFF; CDR3nt: TGTGCCAGTGACAGGGGGACGAACACCGGGGAGCTGTTTTTT
d_gene: NA; j_gene: TRBJ1-5; v_gene: TRBV20-1; abundance: many; CDR3aa: CSANTVFEDLGTNQPQHF; CDR3nt: TGCAGTGCTAATACGGTGTTTGAGGACCTGGGAACCAATCAGCCCCAGCATTTT
d_gene: NA; j_gene: TRBJ2-1; v_gene: TRBV7-9; abundance: NA; CDR3aa: CASSLQRASNEQFF; CDR3nt: TGTGCCAGCAGCTTACAGAGGGCATCCAATGAGCAGTTCTTC
d_gene: NA; j_gene: TRBJ1-2; v_gene: TRBV29-1; abundance: many; CDR3aa: CSVAGDTTNYGYTF; CDR3nt: TGCAGCGTCGCCGGGGACACCACTAACTATGGCTACACCTTC
d_gene: NA; j_gene: TRBJ1-1; v_gene: TRBV5-1; abundance: many; CDR3aa: CASSLGPSGTEAFF; CDR3nt: TGCGCCAGCAGCTTGGGACCCTCTGGCACTGAAGCTTTCTTT
d_gene: TRBD1; j_gene: TRBJ2-1; v_gene: TRBV20-1; abundance: few; CDR3aa: CSAGLDRGNYNEQFF; CDR3nt: TGCAGTGCTGGACTCGACAGGGGGAACTACAATGAGCAGTTCTTC
d_gene: NA; j_gene: TRBJ2-3; v_gene: TRBV5-1; abundance: few; CDR3aa: CASSLREPGQGTDTQYF; CDR3nt: TGCGCCAGCAGCCTAAGAGAACCGGGACAAGGCACAGATACGCAGTATTTT
d_gene: NA; j_gene: TRBJ2-3; v_gene: TRBV7-2; abundance: few; CDR3aa: CASSLSRPGTDTQYF; CDR3nt: TGTGCCAGCAGCTTATCTCGACCGGGCACAGATACGCAGTATTTT
d_gene: NA; j_gene: TRBJ1-3; v_gene: TRBV14; abundance: few; CDR3aa: CASSRLGGLGNTIYF; CDR3nt: TGTGCCAGCAGCCGGCTCGGGGGGCTCGGAAACACCATATATTTT
d_gene: TRBD1; j_gene: TRBJ1-1; v_gene: TRBV12-3/TRBV12-4; abundance: many; CDR3aa: CASSLPYRGMPGDTEAFF; CDR3nt: TGTGCCAGCAGTTTACCTTACAGGGGTATGCCAGGGGACACTGAAGCTTTCTTT
d_gene: TRBD2; j_gene: TRBJ2-1; v_gene: TRBV12-3/TRBV12-4; abundance: NA; CDR3aa: CASRYGLAGVYKQFF; CDR3nt: TGTGCCAGCAGATACGGACTAGCGGGAGTGTATAAGCAGTTCTTC
d_gene: TRBD2; j_gene: TRBJ2-2; v_gene: TRBV3-1; abundance: NA; CDR3aa: CASSQDLGGPRELFF; CDR3nt: TGTGCCAGCAGCCAAGATCTGGGAGGGCCCAGGGAGCTGTTTTTT
d_gene: NA; j_gene: TRBJ1-6; v_gene: TRBV18; abundance: NA; CDR3aa: CASSPKFEWFDRNSPLHF; CDR3nt: TGTGCCAGCTCACCGAAATTTGAATGGTTTGACAGGAATTCACCCCTCCACTTT
d_gene: NA; j_gene: TRBJ2-1; v_gene: TRBV20-1; abundance: few; CDR3aa: CSATDTSSYNEQFF; CDR3nt: TGCAGTGCCACGGACACCAGCTCCTACAATGAGCAGTTCTTC
d_gene: NA; j_gene: TRBJ2-1; v_gene: TRBV14; abundance: few; CDR3aa: CASSQEREQFF; CDR3nt: TGTGCCAGCAGCCAAGAGAGGGAGCAGTTCTTC
d_gene: NA; j_gene: TRBJ1-2; v_gene: TRBV12-3/TRBV12-4; abundance: few; CDR3aa: CASSPWGVSSPRGYTF; CDR3nt: TGTGCCAGCAGCCCATGGGGGGTTTCATCTCCTCGTGGCTACACCTTC
d_gene: NA; j_gene: TRBJ2-5; v_gene: TRBV29-1; abundance: NA; CDR3aa: CSVPGTAWETQYF; CDR3nt: TGCAGCGTACCTGGGACCGCCTGGGAGACCCAGTACTTC
d_gene: TRBD2; j_gene: TRBJ2-5; v_gene: TRBV10-3; abundance: NA; CDR3aa: CAISESWLADGVRETQYF; CDR3nt: TGTGCCATCAGTGAGTCGTGGCTAGCGGATGGAGTCCGAGAGACCCAGTACTTC
d_gene: NA; j_gene: TRBJ2-1; v_gene: TRBV28; abundance: NA; CDR3aa: CASSPSDRYNEQFF; CDR3nt: TGTGCCAGCAGCCCCTCCGACAGATACAATGAGCAGTTCTTC
d_gene: NA; j_gene: TRBJ1-1; v_gene: TRBV20-1; abundance: few; CDR3aa: CSAPNLREGTEAFF; CDR3nt: TGCAGTGCCCCCAACCTCAGGGAGGGTACTGAAGCTTTCTTT
d_gene: NA; j_gene: TRBJ2-1; v_gene: TRBV27; abundance: NA; CDR3aa: CASNLSSRGLRFF; CDR3nt: TGTGCCAGCAATTTATCGAGTCGGGGGCTCCGATTCTTC
d_gene: NA; j_gene: TRBJ2-5; v_gene: TRBV10-3; abundance: NA; CDR3aa: CAIRVDGMGETQYF; CDR3nt: TGTGCCATCAGGGTCGACGGTATGGGGGAGACCCAGTACTTC
d_gene: TRBD2; j_gene: TRBJ2-3; v_gene: TRBV5-1; abundance: many; CDR3aa: CASSSLAGLTDTQYF; CDR3nt: TGCGCCAGCAGCTCTCTAGCGGGGCTGACAGATACGCAGTATTTT
d_gene: NA; j_gene: TRBJ1-5; v_gene: TRBV19; abundance: few; CDR3aa: CASNLYSMNQPRHF; CDR3nt: TGTGCCAGTAACCTATACTCAATGAATCAGCCCCGGCATTTT
d_gene: TRBD1; j_gene: TRBJ1-1; v_gene: TRBV7-9; abundance: many; CDR3aa: CASSYRTGGDGEAFF; CDR3nt: TGTGCCAGCAGCTACCGGACAGGGGGAGACGGTGAAGCTTTCTTT
d_gene: TRBD2; j_gene: TRBJ2-1; v_gene: TRBV6-2/TRBV6-3; abundance: NA; CDR3aa: CASSGLAPLNEQFF; CDR3nt: TGTGCCAGCAGTGGACTAGCGCCCCTCAATGAGCAGTTCTTC
d_gene: TRBD1; j_gene: TRBJ2-3; v_gene: TRBV29-1; abundance: few; CDR3aa: CSGLPLNRGSGTDTQYF; CDR3nt: TGCAGCGGCCTGCCTCTTAACAGGGGCTCCGGCACAGATACGCAGTATTTT
d_gene: NA; j_gene: TRBJ2-7; v_gene: TRBV5-1; abundance: many; CDR3aa: CASSLQASSYEQYF; CDR3nt: TGCGCCAGCAGCTTGCAGGCGAGCTCCTACGAGCAGTACTTC
d_gene: NA; j_gene: TRBJ2-3; v_gene: TRBV9; abundance: few; CDR3aa: CASSPGTLDSDTQYF; CDR3nt: TGTGCCAGCAGCCCCGGGACCTTAGATTCAGATACGCAGTATTTT
d_gene: TRBD2; j_gene: TRBJ2-1; v_gene: TRBV7-9; abundance: NA; CDR3aa: CASSLGSGSGNEQFF; CDR3nt: TGTGCCAGCAGCTTGGGTAGCGGGAGCGGTAATGAGCAGTTCTTC
d_gene: NA; j_gene: TRBJ2-6; v_gene: TRBV11-2; abundance: NA; CDR3aa: CASSPGSASGANVLTF; CDR3nt: TGTGCCAGCAGCCCGGGTTCAGCCTCTGGGGCCAACGTCCTGACTTTC
d_gene: NA; j_gene: TRBJ2-3; v_gene: TRBV4-1; abundance: many; CDR3aa: CASSYLMPPTTDTQYF; CDR3nt: TGCGCCAGCAGCTACCTGATGCCTCCTACCACAGATACGCAGTATTTT
d_gene: NA; j_gene: TRBJ2-3; v_gene: TRBV7-8; abundance: NA; CDR3aa: CASSPSARGDTQYF; CDR3nt: TGTGCCAGCAGCCCCTCGGCTAGGGGAGATACGCAGTATTTT
d_gene: TRBD2; j_gene: TRBJ2-5; v_gene: TRBV20-1; abundance: NA; CDR3aa: CSAHGLARAETQHF; CDR3nt: TGCAGTGCCCACGGACTAGCGAGAGCCGAGACCCAGCACTTC
d_gene: NA; j_gene: TRBJ2-5; v_gene: TRBV28; abundance: NA; CDR3aa: CAIREGAEKTQYF; CDR3nt: TGTGCCATTAGGGAGGGGGCGGAGAAGACCCAGTACTTC